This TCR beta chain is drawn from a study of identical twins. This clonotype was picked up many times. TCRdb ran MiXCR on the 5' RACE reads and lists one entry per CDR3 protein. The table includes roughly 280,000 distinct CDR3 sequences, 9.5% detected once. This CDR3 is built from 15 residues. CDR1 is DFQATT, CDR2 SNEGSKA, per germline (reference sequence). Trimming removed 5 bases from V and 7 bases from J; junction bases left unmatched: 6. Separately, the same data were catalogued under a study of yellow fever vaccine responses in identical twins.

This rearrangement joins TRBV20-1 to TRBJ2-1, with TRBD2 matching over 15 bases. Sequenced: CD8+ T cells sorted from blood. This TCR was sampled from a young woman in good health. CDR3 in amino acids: CSALTGTSGGNEQFF. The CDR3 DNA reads TGCAGTGCTCTAACCGGGACTAGCGGGGGGAATGAGCAGTTCTTC.